Below are 19 T cell receptor beta chains sequenced from a single sample in a study of blood T cell repertoires in COVID-19 (dated by TCRdb to the early 2020s). Library prep was done by the immunoSEQ multiplex PCR assay. The clones in this table, taken by TCRdb from immuneACCESS, are in-frame only. Not every clone is retained; where verified, under half of the shortfall comes from an unresolved V gene, and the cause of the rest is unknown. The sample yields some 390,000 clones; around 90% were counted once. The ten largest make up around 3% of the sample. The material sequenced was peripheral blood. The receptors were sampled from a human donor in a cohort sampled during active COVID-19.

The chain employs TRBV7-6 and TRBJ2-7; possible D gene TRBD1, 6 bases. The CDR3 length is 15 residues. V gave up 5 bases and J gave up 3 bases, with 17 bases separating them. In germline, CDR1 is SGHVS, CDR2 FNYEAQ. The CDR3 DNA reads as TGTGCCAGCAGCAAGGACAGCCAGAGCGTCTACGAGCAGTACTTC. It yields the protein CASSKDSQSVYEQYF.

This clone appeared a few times. DNA for the CDR3: TGTGCCAGCAGTGAAGCAGGAGACCTTTACGAGCAGTACTTC. Protein sequence: CASSEAGDLYEQYF. The chain uses TRBV2 and TRBJ2-7; D gene uncertain. This CDR3 spans 14 amino acids. Deletions cut 0 bases from V and 4 bases from J, with 10 bases between. Germline CDR1 reads SNHLY; CDR2 reads FYNNEI.

V and J are TRBV7-3 and TRBJ2-3; D is ambiguous. The CDR3 loop spans 13 amino acids. From germline, CDR1 is SGHTA and CDR2 FQGTGA. Trimming pared 6 bases from V and 6 bases from J, leaving 13 bases between. The CDR3 loop reads CASSLGFTDTQYF. CDR3 DNA sequence: TGTGCCAGCAGTCTCGGGTTCACCGATACGCAGTATTTT.

The genes are TRBV30 and TRBJ1-1; no definite D call. V lost 4 bases and J lost 7, with 10 bases in between. The CDR3 length is 11 residues. From germline, CDR1 is GTSNPN and CDR2 SVGIG (reference sequence). This chain's CDR3 is CAWTIGIEAFF. In nucleotides, the CDR3 is TGTGCCTGGACCATCGGGATTGAAGCTTTCTTT. The complete variable domain, with remaining parts taken from reference TRBV30 and TRBJ1-1, reads SQTIHQWPATLVQPVGSPLSLECTVEGTSNPNLYWYRQAAGRGLQLLFYSVGIGQISSEVPQNLSASRPQDRQFILSSKKLLLSDSGFYLCAWTIGIEAFFGQGTRLTVV.

The gene calls are TRBV7-2 and TRBJ1-2, with TRBD1 matching 8 bases. CDR3 size: 13 residues. Germline CDR1 and CDR2: SGHTA and FQGNSA. The V gene end was trimmed by 3 bases and the J gene end by 7 bases; junction bases not matched to a gene: 4. CDR3 coding DNA: TGTGCCAGCAGCTTGGACAGGGAAACTGGCTACACCTTC. Its translation is CASSLDRETGYTF.

The chain combines TRBV5-4 with TRBJ1-2; a weak D match, TRBD1 (5 bases). Trimming pared 3 bases from V and 2 bases from J, leaving 14 bases between. The CDR3 has 15 amino acids. CDR1 is SGHNT and CDR2 is YYREEE in the germline V gene (reference sequence). CDR3 in DNA: TGTGCCAGCAGCTGGGGGGGTCAGGTGAACTATGGCTACACCTTC. Translated, it gives CASSWGGQVNYGYTF. Full variable domain (missing parts from reference TRBV5-4 and TRBJ1-2): ETGVTQSPTHLIKTRGQQVTLRCSSQSGHNTVSWYQQALGQGPQFIFQYYREEENGRGNFPPRFSGLQFPNYSSELNVNALELDDSALYLCASSWGGQVNYGYTFGSGTRLTVV.

The gene calls are TRBV4-1 and TRBJ2-1; 11 nucleotides align to TRBD1. CDR3 length: 15 amino acids. Unmatched junction bases numbered 8, after V lost 5 bases and J lost 8 bases. Germline loops: CDR1 MGHRA, CDR2 YSYEKL. CDR3 residues: CASSRGQGVIDEQFF. CDR3 sequence (DNA): TGCGCCAGCAGCAGGGGACAGGGGGTTATCGATGAGCAGTTCTTC.

The rearrangement links TRBV19 to TRBJ1-6; 7 bases map to TRBD1. V gave up 5 bases and J gave up 7 bases; unmatched junction bases: 8. The CDR3 loop spans 15 amino acids. Germline-derived CDR1 and CDR2 are LNHDA and SQIVND (reference sequence). The CDR3 sequence: CASSPPTGRNSPLHF. CDR3 nucleotide sequence: TGTGCCAGTAGTCCGCCGACAGGGAGGAATTCACCCCTCCACTTT.

The rearrangement links TRBV5-1 to TRBJ2-5; 7 bases line up with TRBD2. CDR1 SGHRS and CDR2 YFSETQ come from the germline V gene. V lost 2 bases to trimming and J lost 2 bases; unmatched junction nucleotides: 9. This CDR3 spans 16 amino acids. CDR3 amino acids: CASSFGSGEAQETQYF. The CDR3 nucleotides are TGCGCCAGCAGCTTTGGGAGCGGGGAGGCTCAAGAGACCCAGTACTTC.

The chain recombines TRBV6-1 with TRBJ1-6; 9 bases match TRBD1. V gave up 2 bases and J gave up 10 bases; unmatched junction bases: 6. The length of the CDR3 is 15 residues. Germline-derived CDR1 and CDR2 are MNHNS and SASEGT. The CDR3 DNA reads as TGTGCCAGCAGTGAATCGGGGACAGGGTACTCACCCCTCCACTTT. The encoded protein is CASSESGTGYSPLHF.

This clone was detected only a few times. V gene TRBV27 combines with J gene TRBJ2-7, with a tentative D call TRBD2 (6 bases). Germline V CDR1 and CDR2: MNHEY, SMNVEV (reference sequence). CDR3 length equals 17 residues. The V and J ends lost 5 bases and 3 bases respectively, with 23 bases between them. The CDR3 region is CASSPRRGGGLNYEQYF. The CDR3 nucleotides are TGTGCCAGCAGTCCACGTCGGGGTGGGGGGTTAAACTACGAGCAGTACTTC.

This clone was seen a single time. V is TRBV30 and J is TRBJ1-2; no definite D call. CDR3 length: 12 amino acids. V was trimmed by 2 bases and J by 8 bases, leaving 12 bases between them. CDR1 and CDR2 from the germline V gene are GTSNPN and SVGIG (reference sequence). CDR3: CAWSLGLGGYTF. As DNA, the CDR3 is TGTGCCTGGAGTCTAGGTCTTGGCGGCTACACCTTC.

The chain combines TRBV5-1 with TRBJ2-3, with TRBD1 as a possible D gene (5 bases). The germline V and J ends were trimmed by 0 bases and 5 bases, with 13 bases remaining between them. Germline CDR1 and CDR2: SGHRS and YFSETQ. The CDR3 contains 15 residues. DNA of the CDR3: TGCGCCAGCAGCTTGGTGGTAGGGGCAAGAGATACGCAGTATTTT. This encodes CASSLVVGARDTQYF.

The rearrangement joins TRBV19 to TRBJ2-6; 7 bases line up with TRBD2. CDR1 LNHDA and CDR2 SQIVND come from the germline V gene (reference sequence). The CDR3 covers 13 residues. Unmatched junction bases numbered 2, after V lost 9 bases and J lost 3 bases. The CDR3 sequence is CASSSGGANVLTF. The CDR3 DNA is TGTGCCAGCTCTAGCGGTGGGGCCAACGTCCTGACTTTC.

V and J are TRBV5-5 and TRBJ2-1; D gene uncertain. With 1 base removed from V and 5 bases from J, the gap between germline ends came to 10 bases. Germline values: CDR1 SGHKS, CDR2 YYEKEE (reference sequence). The CDR3 is made up of 14 amino acids. CDR3 nucleotides: TGTGCCAGCAGCTTGACGGGTCTCGACAATGAGCAGTTCTTC. Its translation is CASSLTGLDNEQFF.

The chain recombines TRBV3-1 (or the pseudogene TRBV3-2) with TRBJ1-2, with 8 nucleotides matching TRBD1. Germline CDR1 is LGHDT and CDR2 is YNNKEL (reference sequence). The CDR3 runs to 13 residues. Unmatched junction bases numbered 4, after V lost 4 bases and J lost 6 bases. CDR3 in amino acids: CASSRTGTDGYTF. CDR3 DNA sequence: TGTGCCAGCAGCCGGACAGGGACGGATGGCTACACCTTC.

V is TRBV11-2 and J is TRBJ2-7; D perhaps matches TRBD1 (6 bases). V lost 5 bases to trimming and J lost 2 bases, with 13 bases between them. The CDR3 length is 14 residues. Germline V gene sequence: CDR1 SGHAT, CDR2 FQNNGV. CDR3 region: CASSPYRETYEQYF. The CDR3 region has the DNA TGTGCCAGCAGCCCGTACAGGGAGACCTACGAGCAGTACTTC.

The chain couples TRBV2 to TRBJ2-3, with D maybe TRBD1 (6 bases). The CDR3 covers 15 residues. Germline CDR1 is SNHLY and CDR2 is FYNNEI. V was clipped by 4 bases and J by 1 base, with 12 bases between them. The CDR3, as DNA: TGTGCCAGCAGTGTAGGGGCAGGGGGCACAGATACGCAGTATTTT. It translates to CASSVGAGGTDTQYF. Full variable domain (rest looked up from reference TRBV2 and TRBJ2-3): EPEVTQTPSHQVTQMGQEVILRCVPISNHLYFYWYRQILGQKVEFLVSFYNNEISEKSEIFDDQFSVERPDGSNFTLKIRSTKLEDSAMYFCASSVGAGGTDTQYFGPGTRLTVL.

CDR3 sequence reads: CASSGVLGGDEQFF. The CDR3 nucleotides are TGTGCCAGCAGCGGGGTGCTGGGGGGGGATGAGCAGTTCTTC. This chain uses TRBV9 with TRBJ2-1, with 7 nucleotides matching TRBD2. The CDR3 length is 14 residues. With 3 bases clipped from V and 8 bases from J, the junction kept 8 bases outside the gene matches. Germline CDR1 and CDR2: SGDLS and YYNGEE.